The clone carrying this TCR beta chain was observed a few times. Its specificity is not known. This sample is drawn from a study of cytomegalovirus exposure and HLA in healthy donors. Study-level points and caveats: Most sequenced TCRs were rare (though some public TCRs occurred in many donors). Later genetic work tied a missense DCLRE1C variant to beta-chain V and J trimming.

V gave up 2 bases and J gave up 5 bases; unmatched junction bases: 8. CDR1 and CDR2 (germline): SGHTA, FQGNSA. The CDR3 contains 16 residues. In the PCR, 60 Vbeta and 13 Jbeta primers were used. This table comes from immunoSEQ multiplex PCR, and its TCRdb copy is limited to in-frame clones, with some not included. This sample has 150,000 to 200,000 clones, with about 88% found just once. The origin of this receptor is a girl under three years old in good health and CMV-seronegative. The source material was PBMCs. The V call is TRBV7-2, the J call TRBJ2-5; 10 bases agree with TRBD1. The DNA of the CDR3 is TGTGCCAGCAGCTTACGTCGACAGGGGGCGAAGGAGACCCAGTACTTC. Protein: CASSLRRQGAKETQYF.